Shown below are 24 T cell receptor beta chains from a single sample sequenced in a study of blood T cell repertoires in COVID-19. Repertoires were generated with immunoSEQ multiplex PCR, while TCRdb's copy carries only in-frame clones and drops some. The table records roughly 120,000 clones, about nine tenths of them present only once. Material: peripheral blood. The source is a human donor in a cohort sampled during active COVID-19.

The V and J genes are TRBV4-1 and TRBJ1-6; D not resolved. The ends were cut back, 0 bases at V and 4 bases at J, with 7 bases in the middle. The CDR3 loop spans 15 amino acids. Germline V CDR1 and CDR2: MGHRA, YSYEKL. The DNA for the CDR3 is TGCGCCAGCAGCCAAGAGGGAGGGTATAATTCACCCCTCCACTTT. It codes for CASSQEGGYNSPLHF.

This clone showed up just a few times. The rearrangement joins TRBV28 to TRBJ1-2; 10 positions agree with TRBD1. The length of the CDR3 is 19 residues. V dropped 1 base and J dropped 1; count of bases not matched to a gene: 12. Germline assignment: CDR1 MDHEN and CDR2 SYDVKM. The CDR3 region is CASSLSPRTGGLLNYGYTF. CDR3 in DNA: TGTGCCAGCAGTTTATCCCCCCGGACAGGGGGACTCCTTAACTATGGCTACACCTTC.

CDR3: CASSLETAAGEYQPQHF. CDR3 in DNA: TGTGCCAGCAGCTTAGAGACTGCCGCCGGGGAGTATCAGCCCCAGCATTTT. The genes are TRBV7-9 and TRBJ1-5; D remains ambiguous. The V end lost 1 base, the J end lost 5 bases, and 18 bases lay between the germline ends. Germline lookup yields CDR1 SEHNR and CDR2 FQNEAQ (reference sequence). CDR3 size: 17 residues.

DNA of the CDR3: TGTGCCAGCAGCCTAGGGGGGGCCACTGAAGCTTTCTTT. Amino acids: CASSLGGATEAFF. The genes are TRBV12-3 or TRBV12-4 and TRBJ1-1; D is perhaps TRBD1 (6 bases). V was trimmed by 6 bases and J by 4 bases, leaving 12 bases between them. The CDR3 totals 13 residues.

The V call is TRBV4-1, the J call TRBJ2-5; 8 nucleotides line up with TRBD2. V shed 4 bases and J 3 bases; nucleotides not matched to a gene: 7. The CDR3 runs to 15 residues. The germline CDR1 and CDR2 sequences are MGHRA and YSYEKL. CDR3 residues: CASSRYTSGEETQYF. CDR3 coding DNA: TGCGCCAGCAGCCGTTATACTAGCGGAGAAGAGACCCAGTACTTC.

The rearrangement uses TRBV4-2 and TRBJ1-3; D is unresolved. CDR3 length: 16 residues. V was shortened by 2 bases and J by 0 bases, with 11 bases between the two germline ends. Germline V CDR1 and CDR2: LGHNA, YNFKEQ. This chain's CDR3 is CASSQLQTSSGNTIYF. In DNA form, the CDR3 reads TGTGCCAGCAGCCAATTACAGACGAGCTCTGGAAACACCATATATTTT.

The chain has TRBV6-4 and TRBJ2-1, with D tentatively TRBD1 (6 bases). The CDR3 loop spans 13 amino acids. Looked up from germline, CDR1 is MRHNA and CDR2 is SNTAGT. Between the trimmed V and J ends, which lost 4 bases and 8 bases, there was a span of 12 bases. CDR3 in DNA: TGTGCCAGCAGTGTCTTTCAGGGGTATGAGCAGTTCTTC. Its translation: CASSVFQGYEQFF.

The chain employs TRBV24-1 and TRBJ2-5, with D perhaps matching TRBD2 (6 bases). V lost 2 bases, J lost 3 bases, and 12 bases lay in between. CDR1 and CDR2 (germline): KGHDR, SFDVKD. This CDR3 comprises 15 residues. The CDR3 DNA follows: TGTGCCACCAGTGATTCACGGGGGAACAAAGAGACCCAGTACTTC. Protein product: CATSDSRGNKETQYF.

The chain combines TRBV19 with TRBJ2-6; no firm D call. Germline CDR1 is LNHDA and CDR2 is SQIVND (reference sequence). The germline V and J ends were trimmed by 5 bases and 0 bases, with 5 bases remaining between them. The CDR3 spans 14 residues. The CDR3 spells CASSLSSGANVLTF. The CDR3 region has the DNA TGTGCCAGTAGTCTGTCCTCTGGGGCCAACGTCCTGACTTTC.

The V and J genes are TRBV6-5 and TRBJ2-3, with 11 nucleotides matching TRBD2. Germline V CDR1 and CDR2: MNHEY, SVGAGI. The V segment lost 0 bases and the J segment 10 bases; nucleotides outside the gene matches: 9. The CDR3 sequence is 16 residues long. The CDR3 spells CASSYSLAGGPGAQYF. The CDR3 DNA follows: TGTGCCAGCAGTTACTCTCTAGCGGGAGGCCCCGGAGCGCAGTATTTT.

The chain links TRBV29-1 to TRBJ2-2, with 7 nucleotides matching TRBD1. After removal of 5 bases from V and 5 bases from J, the junction contained 8 bases not matched to a gene. Germline CDR1 SQVTM, CDR2 ANQGSEA. The CDR3 length is 14 residues. Here the CDR3 DNA reads TGCAGCGTTAGCCAGACAGGGTCTACCGGGGAGCTGTTTTTT. This codes for CSVSQTGSTGELFF.

J is TRBJ1-1 and V is TRBV19; no clear D gene. V gave up 0 bases and J gave up 0 bases, with 5 bases separating them. Germline-derived CDR1 and CDR2 are LNHDA and SQIVND (reference sequence). The CDR3 is 14 amino acids. The CDR3 protein is CASSIESMNTEAFF. The CDR3 DNA is TGTGCCAGTAGTATAGAGTCCATGAACACTGAAGCTTTCTTT.

The V call is TRBV7-9, the J call TRBJ1-2, with a weak D call TRBD1 (6 bases). Per germline, CDR1 SEHNR and CDR2 FQNEAQ (reference sequence). The length of the CDR3 is 16 residues. V was trimmed by 1 base and J by 4 bases, leaving 16 bases between them. CDR3 sequence: CASSLGDLGQTYGYTF. The CDR3, as DNA: TGTGCCAGCAGCTTAGGGGACCTAGGACAGACCTATGGCTACACCTTC. Full variable domain (rest looked up from reference TRBV7-9 and TRBJ1-2): DTGVSQNPRHKITKRGQNVTFRCDPISEHNRLYWYRQTLGQGPEFLTYFQNEAQLEKSRLLSDRFSAERPKGSFSTLEIQRTEQGDSAMYLCASSLGDLGQTYGYTFGSGTRLTVV.

The chain uses TRBV2 and TRBJ2-1; D perhaps matches TRBD2 (6 bases). The CDR3 runs to 12 residues. The germline CDR1 and CDR2 sequences are SNHLY and FYNNEI. V lost 6 bases, J lost 8 bases, and 11 bases lay in between. Written as DNA, the CDR3 is TGTGCCAGCAGACTAGCCTGGGATGAGCAGTTCTTC. Amino acids: CASRLAWDEQFF.

This clone was recorded once. V and J are TRBV6-4 and TRBJ1-5; 8 bases agree with TRBD1. Germline trimming cut 3 bases from V and 11 bases from J; bases unmatched to any gene: 12. CDR1 and CDR2 (germline): MRHNA, SNTAGT. There are 15 residues in the CDR3. CDR3 sequence: CASSENPGQGRAQHF. In nucleotides, the CDR3 is TGTGCCAGCAGTGAGAATCCCGGACAGGGAAGAGCCCAGCATTTT.

The V gene is TRBV7-9, the J gene TRBJ1-1, with D maybe TRBD1 (5 bases). The germline gives CDR1 SEHNR, CDR2 FQNEAQ (reference sequence). Deletions cut 0 bases from V and 1 base from J, with 9 bases between. The CDR3 runs to 15 residues. DNA for the CDR3: TGTGCCAGCAGCTTAGCATGGGGCGGGAACACTGAAGCTTTCTTT. It yields the protein CASSLAWGGNTEAFF.

This clone was detected a few times. This sequence joins TRBV4-2 and TRBJ1-1; 10 bases line up with TRBD1. Germline CDR1 and CDR2: LGHNA and YNFKEQ. V shed 4 bases, J shed 0 bases, and the junction held 11 bases outside the gene matches. The CDR3 totals 18 residues. The CDR3, as DNA: TGTGCCAGCAGCCCACTCCCGGGACAGGGGCCTATGAACACTGAAGCTTTCTTT. Amino acid sequence: CASSPLPGQGPMNTEAFF.

The chain couples TRBV3-1 (or the pseudogene TRBV3-2) to TRBJ1-1; a possible D gene is TRBD1 (6 bases). CDR1 LGHDT and CDR2 YNNKEL come from the germline V gene (reference sequence). The V end was cut by 2 bases, the J end by 6 bases, with 10 bases between. The CDR3 covers 13 residues. This CDR3 is CASSQNRDPEAFF. The CDR3 DNA is TGTGCCAGCAGCCAAAACAGGGACCCTGAAGCTTTCTTT.

This chain uses TRBV3-1 (or the pseudogene TRBV3-2) with TRBJ1-2; D is undetermined. The CDR3 covers 15 residues. In germline, CDR1 is LGHDT, CDR2 YNNKEL (reference sequence). V shed 1 base and J shed 5 bases, with 14 bases lying between them. CDR3 sequence reads: CASSQGHSGDYGYTF. The CDR3, as DNA: TGTGCCAGCAGCCAAGGACACAGCGGGGATTATGGCTACACCTTC.

The V gene is TRBV25-1, the J gene TRBJ2-5, with D perhaps TRBD2 (6 bases). Germline assignment: CDR1 MGHDK and CDR2 SYGVNS. The CDR3 covers 13 residues. With 8 bases removed from V and 1 base from J, the gap between germline ends came to 11 bases. As DNA, the CDR3 is TGTGCCAGCCGGCGGGGAAGCCAAGAGACCCAGTACTTC. Protein: CASRRGSQETQYF.

This clone was seen once. The chain's CDR3 is CASSQLVSGANVLTF. The CDR3 coding sequence is TGTGCCAGCAGCCAACTCGTCTCTGGGGCCAACGTCCTGACTTTC. The J gene is TRBJ2-6, the V gene TRBV4-2; D remains unclear. V lost 2 bases, J lost 0 bases, and 5 bases lay in between. The CDR3 runs to 15 residues. Germline values: CDR1 LGHNA, CDR2 YNFKEQ.

V usage is TRBV7-8 and J usage is TRBJ2-7, with 7 bases matching TRBD2. Germline V gives CDR1 SGHVS, CDR2 FQNEAQ. Germline trimming cut 3 bases from V and 2 bases from J; bases unmatched to any gene: 7. The CDR3 consists of 15 residues. The CDR3 nucleotides are TGTGCCAGCAGCTTGGAGTCCGGGACTACCTACGAGCAGTACTTC. This translates into CASSLESGTTYEQYF.

Here the CDR3 reads CASSLRDRAAQETQYF. The CDR3 bases are TGTGCCAGTAGTCTCCGGGACAGGGCCGCACAAGAGACCCAGTACTTC. The chain combines TRBV19 with TRBJ2-5; 9 bases match TRBD1. Losses at the gene ends were 5 bases for V and 2 bases for J; bases not matched to a gene: 9. The CDR3 runs to 16 residues. Germline CDR1 and CDR2: LNHDA and SQIVND (reference sequence).

This clone is categorized as medium-sized. The chain couples TRBV15 to TRBJ1-1, with unresolved D. The germline CDR1 and CDR2 sequences are LNHNV and YYDKDF (reference sequence). The V and J ends lost 0 bases and 10 bases respectively, with 15 bases between them. The CDR3 contains 14 residues. The CDR3 is CATSRDLETIGAFF. In DNA form, the CDR3 reads TGTGCCACCAGCAGAGATTTGGAGACGATAGGAGCTTTCTTT.